This TCR beta chain emerged from a study of blood T cell repertoires in COVID-19. Background on the study: PBMCs, B-cell-depleted T cells, or T cells provided the cDNA or gDNA that made up the material.

TCRdb keeps only in-frame clones here, not all; method: immunoSEQ multiplex PCR. The sample holds about 210,000 clones, about 90% seen once. After removal of 7 bases from V and 5 bases from J, the junction contained 11 bases not matched to a gene. The CDR3 sequence is 15 residues long. Per germline, CDR1 MDHEN and CDR2 SYDVKM. This clone was recorded once. The receptor was isolated from a young man with acute or convalescent COVID-19. Source material: peripheral blood. V usage is TRBV28 and J usage is TRBJ1-5, with 7 bases fitting TRBD1. The CDR3 DNA reads TGTGCCAGCACCGCATCACAGGGGACCTATCAGCCCCAGCATTTT. This codes for CASTASQGTYQPQHF.